This TCR beta chain originates from a study of blood T cell repertoires in COVID-19. Overall study context: Samples taken during acute and convalescent COVID-19 were collected in the United States, Italy and Spain. In each case, the material was cDNA or gDNA derived from T cells, B-cell-depleted T cells, or PBMCs.

V trimming: 3 bases; J trimming: 4 bases; junction bases outside the gene matches: 0. CDR1 and CDR2 from the germline V gene are KGHSH and LQKENI. The CDR3 covers 14 residues. This clone was found once. Original handling: The authors estimated nucleated cell counts from reference gene primer amplification. TCRdb's copy holds only in-frame clones and misses some; the assay was immunoSEQ multiplex PCR. That table furnishes V, J and clone size, whereas the DNA furnished D and trimming. The sample holds 200,000 to 250,000 clones, roughly nine tenths seen once. A Seattle source enrolled patients during active infection and followed them longitudinally.

The TCR comes from a woman between 50 and 59 years old with COVID-19, enrolled during active disease. The chain carries TRBV18 and TRBJ1-4; TRBD1 aligns across 9 bases. Sequences were obtained from peripheral blood. CDR3 nucleotide sequence: TGTGCCAGCTCACCGGGACAGGGTAATGAAAAACTGTTTTTT. Translated: CASSPGQGNEKLFF.